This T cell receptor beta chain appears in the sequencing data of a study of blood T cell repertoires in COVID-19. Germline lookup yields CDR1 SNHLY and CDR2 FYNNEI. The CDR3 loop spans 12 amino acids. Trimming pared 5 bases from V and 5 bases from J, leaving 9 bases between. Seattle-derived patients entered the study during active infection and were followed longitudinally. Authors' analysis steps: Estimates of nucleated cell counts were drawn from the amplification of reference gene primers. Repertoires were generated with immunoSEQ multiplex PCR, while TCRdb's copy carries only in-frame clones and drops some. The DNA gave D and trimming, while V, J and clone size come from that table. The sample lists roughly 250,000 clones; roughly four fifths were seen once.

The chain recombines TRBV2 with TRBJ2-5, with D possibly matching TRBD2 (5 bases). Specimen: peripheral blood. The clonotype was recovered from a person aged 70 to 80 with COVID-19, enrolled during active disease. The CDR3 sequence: CASSRLLETQYF. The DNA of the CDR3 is TGTGCCAGCAGTAGACTATTGGAGACCCAGTACTTC. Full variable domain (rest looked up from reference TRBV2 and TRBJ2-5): EPEVTQTPSHQVTQMGQEVILRCVPISNHLYFYWYRQILGQKVEFLVSFYNNEISEKSEIFDDQFSVERPDGSNFTLKIRSTKLEDSAMYFCASSRLLETQYFGPGTRLLVL.